This TCR beta chain was sequenced during a study of radiotherapy plus CTLA-4 blockade in lung cancer. The protocol was immunoSEQ multiplex PCR, while the TCRdb copy is restricted to in-frame clones and leaves out a portion. The profile shows roughly 92,000 clones, around 87% of them singletons. Germline assignment: CDR1 SGHTS and CDR2 YDEGEE. Trimming cost V 1 base and J 5 bases; bases outside gene matches: 3. The CDR3 totals 14 residues. This chain connects TRBV5-8 to TRBJ1-5; 7 bases fit TRBD1. The origin of this receptor is a human donor with non-small cell lung cancer who had a partial response to radiotherapy plus ipilimumab. Material: peripheral blood, obtained from a patient treated with radiotherapy plus ipilimumab. The CDR3 reads CASSLRRGHQPQHF. CDR3 bases: TGTGCCAGCAGCTTGAGAAGGGGGCATCAGCCCCAGCATTTT.